The clone carrying this TCR beta chain appeared many times. The antigen remains undetermined. The table came from immunoSEQ multiplex PCR; TCRdb's copy has only in-frame clones and leaves some out. Here the sample spans roughly 7,000 clones, 25% to 35% being singletons. Germline V gene sequence: CDR1 MNHGY, CDR2 SAAAGT. The CDR3 has 13 amino acids. These data originate in a study of sequential checkpoint blockade in melanoma. Across the study: 75 to 95 pretreatment tumor DNA samples were TCRβ immunosequenced.

Study-level results: Mutational load did not correlate with tumor T-cell fraction or clonality.

The sample's treatment: randomized to nivolumab then ipilimumab (arm A) or the reverse (arm B). None of the patients previously received DNA-damaging chemotherapy. This sample comprised tumor tissue (inferred from file names), obtained from a patient given nivolumab and ipilimumab in sequence. The chain couples TRBV6-8 to TRBJ2-4; 8 nucleotides match TRBD1. The end of the DNA fits TRBJ2-7 better, so the J call may be wrong. This sequence originates from a human donor with melanoma. CDR3 DNA sequence: TGTGCCAGCAGAGGACAGGGAGGCGACGAGCAGTACTTC. Protein: CASRGQGGDEQYF.